The 16 T cell receptor beta chains given below trace back to one sample, sequenced in a study of blood T cell repertoires in COVID-19. Some clones are missing from TCRdb's copy, which holds only in-frame ones; the method was immunoSEQ multiplex PCR. The repertoire consists of 150,000 to 160,000 clones, with 83% occurring once and the leading ten covering about 12%. Sequenced sample: peripheral blood. These receptors all come from a woman aged 60 to 75 with COVID-19, enrolled during active disease.

This clone appeared a few times. The rearrangement joins TRBV6-6 to TRBJ1-2, with D tentatively TRBD1 (5 bases). V was cut by 0 bases and J by 10 bases, with 15 bases left in between. This CDR3 region has 14 residues. Germline CDR1 reads MNHNY; CDR2 reads SVGAGI (reference sequence). This CDR3 is CASSYSQERSTYTF. CDR3 coding DNA: TGTGCCAGCAGTTACTCACAGGAGCGATCTACCTACACCTTC.

This clone was recorded once. The chain combines TRBV5-1 with TRBJ1-5; the D is unclear. This CDR3 region has 16 residues. Trimming left V 2 bases short and J 5 bases short, with 17 bases between. Germline V lookup: CDR1 SGHRS, CDR2 YFSETQ. The CDR3 loop reads CASSFNLNPTDQPQHF. CDR3 DNA sequence: TGCGCCAGCAGCTTTAATTTAAACCCAACGGATCAGCCCCAGCATTTT.

V and J are TRBV5-1 and TRBJ2-1; 10 bases line up with TRBD2. This CDR3 comprises 14 residues. V gave up 5 bases and J gave up 5 bases; unmatched junction bases: 4. Germline CDR1 and CDR2: SGHRS and YFSETQ. CDR3 sequence (DNA): TGCGCCAGCAGTCGAGCGGGAGGGAACAATGAGCAGTTCTTC. This sequence encodes CASSRAGGNNEQFF.

The chain links TRBV2 to TRBJ1-1; D gene unclear. Trimming took off 7 bases at V and 3 bases at J, with 15 bases between the two ends. CDR1 is SNHLY, CDR2 FYNNEI, per germline. The length of the CDR3 is 14 residues. The CDR3, as DNA: TGTGCCAGCACCCCCCACGGGGTTGACACTGAAGCTTTCTTT. It is translated as CASTPHGVDTEAFF.

The gene calls are TRBV9 and TRBJ2-2, with TRBD2 matching over 8 bases. Germline V gene lookup returns CDR1 SGDLS and CDR2 YYNGEE. With 0 bases clipped from V and 6 bases from J, the junction kept 4 bases outside the gene matches. The CDR3 totals 15 residues. CDR3 coding DNA: TGTGCCAGCAGCGTAGAGGACGGGAGGGCCGGGGAGCTGTTTTTT. Encoded protein: CASSVEDGRAGELFF.

V and J are TRBV19 and TRBJ1-2, with 8 bases identical to TRBD1. This CDR3 contains 16 residues. The germline gives CDR1 LNHDA, CDR2 SQIVND (reference sequence). J gave up 1 base and V 5 bases, and 9 bases lay outside the gene matches. The CDR3 DNA reads TGTGCCAGTAGTCCGGGACAGGCCCTTAATAACTATGGCTACACCTTC. It yields the protein CASSPGQALNNYGYTF. Combining the CDR3 with reference TRBV19 and TRBJ1-2 gives the whole variable domain DGGITQSPKYLFRKEGQNVTLSCEQNLNHDAMYWYRQDPGQGLRLIYYSQIVNDFQKGDIAEGYSVSREKKESFPLTVTSAQKNPTAFYLCASSPGQALNNYGYTFGSGTRLTVV.

The chain uses TRBV11-2 and TRBJ1-2; D gene ambiguous. V lost 4 bases and J lost 1, with 16 bases in between. Per germline, CDR1 SGHAT and CDR2 FQNNGV. CDR3 length: 16 residues. The chain's CDR3 is CASSSEGPRGNYGYTF. CDR3 nucleotide sequence: TGTGCCAGCAGCTCCGAAGGCCCCCGGGGTAACTATGGCTACACCTTC.

The chain couples TRBV11-2 to TRBJ2-5; D is unresolved. The CDR3 loop spans 14 amino acids. Germline V gene lookup returns CDR1 SGHAT and CDR2 FQNNGV. Deletions cut 5 bases from V and 2 bases from J, with 12 bases between. CDR3 nucleotides: TGTGCCAGCAGCCCTGCCACAAGTCAAGAGACCCAGTACTTC. Protein product: CASSPATSQETQYF.

Concerning this clone itself: One end of the junction is discordant with germline, which a read error may explain. The J gene is TRBJ2-3, the V gene TRBV7-3; 7 nucleotides line up with TRBD1. The CDR3 contains 15 residues. Germline V lookup: CDR1 SGHTA, CDR2 FQGTGA. The DNA of the CDR3 is TGTGCCAGCAGCCCCGACAGGGTGGGCACCGATACGCAGTATTTT. It is translated as CASSPDRVGTDTQYF.

V gene TRBV27 combines with J gene TRBJ2-1, with 7 nucleotides matching TRBD2. Germline CDR1 is MNHEY and CDR2 is SMNVEV (reference sequence). The CDR3 totals 13 residues. With V trimmed by 6 bases and J by 6 bases, 5 bases remained unmatched. The CDR3 nucleotides read TGTGCCAGCAGGGGCGGGAGTACCAATGAGCAGTTCTTC. Translated, it gives CASRGGSTNEQFF.

At least ten counts were recorded for this clone. The gene calls are TRBV2 and TRBJ2-1; 12 nucleotides align to TRBD2. This CDR3 has 17 residues. The germline V gene encodes CDR1 SNHLY and CDR2 FYNNEI. The J segment lost 10 bases and the V segment lost 2 bases, leaving 12 bases of the junction unmatched. As DNA, the CDR3 is TGTGCCAGCAGTGAAACTAGCGGGAGGATCAACCGAGGGGAGCAGTTCTTC. Amino acid sequence: CASSETSGRINRGEQFF.

The chain is built from TRBV9 and TRBJ1-1; D ambiguous. The V gene lost 4 bases and the J gene lost 1 base, with 8 bases spanning the gap. Germline V gene sequence: CDR1 SGDLS, CDR2 YYNGEE. The CDR3 runs 13 residues. The CDR3 DNA follows: TGTGCCAGCAGCCTGGAGACGAACACTGAAGCTTTCTTT. This codes for CASSLETNTEAFF. Drawing the rest from reference TRBV9 and TRBJ1-1, the complete variable domain is DSGVTQTPKHLITATGQRVTLRCSPRSGDLSVYWYQQSLDQGLQFLIQYYNGEERAKGNILERFSAQQFPDLHSELNLSSLELGDSALYFCASSLETNTEAFFGQGTRLTVV.

This chain links TRBV5-1 with TRBJ1-2, with D uncertain. This CDR3 comprises 14 residues. Per the germline V gene, CDR1 is SGHRS and CDR2 is YFSETQ. The ends were cut back, 0 bases at V and 3 bases at J, with 9 bases in the middle. The CDR3, as DNA: TGCGCCAGCAGCTTGGCGCACGGGGACTATGGCTACACCTTC. Amino acid sequence: CASSLAHGDYGYTF.

The gene calls are TRBV7-3 and TRBJ1-3, with unresolved D. V gave up 2 bases and J gave up 4 bases, with 6 bases separating them. This CDR3 is 13 amino acids long. CDR1 is SGHTA and CDR2 is FQGTGA in the germline V gene. The chain's CDR3 is CASSLGQGNTIYF. The CDR3 DNA sequence: TGTGCCAGCAGCTTAGGGCAAGGAAACACCATATATTTT.

The chain is built from TRBV19 and TRBJ1-5; D unresolved. The CDR3 has 14 amino acids. V was clipped by 6 bases and J by 4 bases, with 13 bases between them. Germline assignment: CDR1 LNHDA and CDR2 SQIVND (reference sequence). CDR3 DNA sequence: TGTGCCAGTAGCGACAAGGCAAAGAATCAGCCCCAGCATTTT. Translating it yields CASSDKAKNQPQHF.

This chain connects TRBV4-2 to TRBJ1-5; TRBD1 agrees at 8 bases. This CDR3 has 14 residues. With V trimmed by 6 bases and J by 5 bases, 6 bases remained unmatched. CDR1 and CDR2 from the germline V gene are LGHNA and YNFKEQ. The CDR3 coding sequence is TGTGCCAGCAGACTACCAGGGGGCGATCAGCCCCAGCATTTT. Protein sequence: CASRLPGGDQPQHF.